The 17 T cell receptor beta chains below come from one sample, sequenced in a study of control samples from healthy donors and cancer patients. Method: immunoSEQ multiplex PCR; TCRdb's copy keeps in-frame clones and lacks some. The table shows about 180,000 clones, with nearly 90% occurring only once. What was sequenced was blood. The source of these receptors is a woman between 45 and 65 years old in good health.

The sample holds one count of this clone. This chain uses TRBV6-2 or TRBV6-3 with TRBJ2-1; 12 bases agree with TRBD2. Germline V gene sequence: CDR1 MNHEY, CDR2 SVGEGT. This CDR3 contains 16 residues. V dropped 7 bases and J dropped 4; count of bases not matched to a gene: 8. CDR3 sequence: CASNPSGGASYNEQFF. For the CDR3, the DNA is TGTGCCAGCAACCCTAGCGGGGGGGCCTCTTACAATGAGCAGTTCTTC.

V and J are TRBV7-2 and TRBJ2-7; D is perhaps TRBD1 or TRBD2 (5 bases each). Per germline, CDR1 SGHTA and CDR2 FQGNSA. V was trimmed by 7 bases and J by 2 bases, leaving 12 bases between them. There are 13 residues in the CDR3. The CDR3 sequence: CASTPGAPYEQYF. CDR3 DNA: TGTGCCAGCACCCCCGGGGCTCCCTACGAGCAGTACTTC.

The genes are TRBV4-1 and TRBJ2-1; perhaps TRBD2 as D (5 bases). Germline V gives CDR1 MGHRA, CDR2 YSYEKL. The CDR3 has 16 amino acids. Trimming pared 5 bases from V and 7 bases from J, leaving 21 bases between. CDR3: CASSAQGLPAGNEQFF. CDR3 DNA: TGCGCCAGCAGCGCCCAAGGACTTCCCGCTGGGAATGAGCAGTTCTTC.

V is TRBV7-9 and J is TRBJ1-2, with 8 positions matching TRBD1. V was pared by 2 bases and J by 6 bases, with 2 bases of the junction left unmatched. The CDR3 runs 13 residues. The V gene's germline CDR1 is SEHNR and CDR2 FQNEAQ (reference sequence). DNA for the CDR3: TGTGCCAGCAGCTTAAACAGGGGGGATGGCTACACCTTC. Translated, it gives CASSLNRGDGYTF.

The gene calls are TRBV5-1 and TRBJ2-3; D remains ambiguous. CDR3 length: 12 residues. V lost 0 bases to trimming and J lost 5 bases, with 4 bases between them. Looked up from germline, CDR1 is SGHRS and CDR2 is YFSETQ. The CDR3 nucleotides read TGCGCCAGCAGCTTGGAGATAGATACGCAGTATTTT. It translates to CASSLEIDTQYF.

This clone was detected once. The V call is TRBV27, the J call TRBJ2-5, with 7 nucleotides matching TRBD2. J lost 4 bases, V lost 2 bases, and 7 bases had no gene match. CDR3 size: 15 residues. CDR1 MNHEY and CDR2 SMNVEV come from the germline V gene (reference sequence). The DNA of the CDR3 is TGTGCCAGCAGTTTAAGTCTTGGCGGGGGAGAGACCCAGTACTTC. This translates into CASSLSLGGGETQYF.

V and J are TRBV10-3 and TRBJ2-7; 8 bases line up with TRBD2. With 2 bases clipped from V and 4 bases from J, the junction kept 10 bases outside the gene matches. Looked up from germline, CDR1 is ENHRY and CDR2 is SYGVKD. This CDR3 comprises 16 residues. The DNA of the CDR3 is TGTGCCATCAGTGAGCCCTCAGCGGGAGAGGGGTACGAGCAGTACTTC. It yields the protein CAISEPSAGEGYEQYF.

The chain uses TRBV5-1 and TRBJ2-1, with a tentative D call TRBD1 (5 bases). V was shortened by 2 bases and J by 1 base, with 10 bases between the two germline ends. The length of the CDR3 is 15 residues. CDR1 and CDR2 from the germline V gene are SGHRS and YFSETQ. This CDR3 reads CASSLPGLSYNEQFF. The CDR3 DNA is TGCGCCAGCAGCTTACCAGGGTTATCCTACAATGAGCAGTTCTTC. Combining the CDR3 with reference TRBV5-1 and TRBJ2-1 gives the whole variable domain KAGVTQTPRYLIKTRGQQVTLSCSPISGHRSVSWYQQTPGQGLQFLFEYFSETQRNKGNFPGRFSGRQFSNSRSEMNVSTLELGDSALYLCASSLPGLSYNEQFFGPGTRLTVL.

The chain combines TRBV7-8 with TRBJ1-6; D is uncertain. CDR3 size: 12 residues. V lost 5 bases, J lost 2 bases, and 1 base lay in between. The germline V gene encodes CDR1 SGHVS and CDR2 FQNEAQ. The CDR3 DNA follows: TGTGCCAGCAGCCCCTATAATTCACCCCTCCACTTT. Translated: CASSPYNSPLHF.

This clone was observed once. This sequence joins TRBV7-3 and TRBJ2-3; a possible D gene is TRBD2 (6 bases). Germline CDR1 is SGHTA and CDR2 is FQGTGA. There are 12 residues in the CDR3. V lost 6 bases and J 3 bases, leaving 7 bases between the germline ends. In DNA, the CDR3 is TGTGCCAGCAGTAGCGGTACAGATACGCAGTATTTT. It codes for CASSSGTDTQYF.

The chain carries TRBV2 and TRBJ2-1, with TRBD2 matching 12 bases. The ends lost 7 bases at V and 9 bases at J; junction bases unmatched: 7. Germline V CDR1 and CDR2: SNHLY, FYNNEI. CDR3 length: 14 amino acids. CDR3 protein: CASKTSGSEVEQFF. For the CDR3, the DNA is TGTGCCAGCAAGACTAGCGGGAGCGAAGTTGAGCAGTTCTTC.

The chain combines TRBV23-1 with TRBJ1-5; D may be TRBD1 (6 bases). TRBV23-1 is flagged as an ORF with uncertain function. The CDR3 covers 17 residues. The V end was cut by 0 bases, the J end by 2 bases, with 14 bases between. The CDR3 loop is CASSQSGGVNGNQPQHF. CDR3 bases: TGCGCCAGCAGTCAATCAGGGGGGGTGAACGGCAATCAGCCCCAGCATTTT.

Notes on this clone: A junction boundary mismatches the germline segment, possibly from a read error. This chain joins TRBV11-2 and TRBJ1-4; D uncertain. Germline V lookup: CDR1 SGHAT, CDR2 FQNNGV. This CDR3 region has 16 residues. CDR3 sequence: CASSLDRLDGFQKLFF. CDR3 sequence (DNA): TGTGCCAGCAGCTTAGACCGGTTGGACGGCTTTCAAAAGCTGTTTTTT.

Note on this clone: The junction differs from germline at one of its ends, possibly a read error. The gene calls are TRBV20-1 and TRBJ1-1; D not certain. Looked up from germline, CDR1 is DFQATT and CDR2 is SNEGSKA (reference sequence). CDR3 length equals 11 residues. CDR3 loop: CSARVSPHTLF. CDR3 DNA: TGCAGTGCTAGAGTATCCCCTCATACGCTCTTT.

This chain joins TRBV5-1 and TRBJ2-5; 7 nucleotides agree with TRBD1. Germline lookup yields CDR1 SGHRS and CDR2 YFSETQ. The CDR3 sequence is 17 residues long. The V gene end was trimmed by 5 bases and the J gene end by 5 bases; junction bases not matched to a gene: 18. In nucleotides, the CDR3 is TGCGCCAGCAGACAAACCCGGGACAGAGACAGAAGGGAGACCCAGTACTTC. As protein: CASRQTRDRDRRETQYF.

The rearrangement joins TRBV6-5 to TRBJ1-2; D possibly corresponds to TRBD1 (6 bases). Germline CDR1 MNHEY, CDR2 SVGAGI. Trimming left V 6 bases short and J 0 bases short, with 14 bases between. The CDR3 length is 15 residues. CDR3 coding DNA: TGTGCCAGCAGGGATAATCCAGGGGCTAACTATGGCTACACCTTC. Its protein product is CASRDNPGANYGYTF.

This chain connects TRBV28 to TRBJ2-7, with D perhaps matching TRBD2 (6 bases). V lost 7 bases to trimming and J lost 4 bases, with 14 bases between them. This CDR3 has 13 residues. Germline CDR1 MDHEN, CDR2 SYDVKM. CDR3 DNA: TGTGCCAGCATCGCTGTTCGGGGGTACGAGCAGTACTTC. Encoded protein: CASIAVRGYEQYF.